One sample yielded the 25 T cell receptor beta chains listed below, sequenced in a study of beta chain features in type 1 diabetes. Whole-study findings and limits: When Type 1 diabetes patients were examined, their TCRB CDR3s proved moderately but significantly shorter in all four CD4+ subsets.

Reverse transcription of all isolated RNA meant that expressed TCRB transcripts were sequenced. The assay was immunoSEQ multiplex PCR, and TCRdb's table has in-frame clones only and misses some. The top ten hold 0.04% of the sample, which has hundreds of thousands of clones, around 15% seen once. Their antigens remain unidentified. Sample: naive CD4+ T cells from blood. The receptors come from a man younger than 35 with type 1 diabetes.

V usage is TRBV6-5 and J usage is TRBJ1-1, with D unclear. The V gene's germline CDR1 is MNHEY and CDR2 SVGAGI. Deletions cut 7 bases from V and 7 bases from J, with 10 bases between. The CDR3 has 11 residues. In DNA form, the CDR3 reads TGTGCCAGCACTCAAAGACTTGAAGCTTTCTTT. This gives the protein CASTQRLEAFF.

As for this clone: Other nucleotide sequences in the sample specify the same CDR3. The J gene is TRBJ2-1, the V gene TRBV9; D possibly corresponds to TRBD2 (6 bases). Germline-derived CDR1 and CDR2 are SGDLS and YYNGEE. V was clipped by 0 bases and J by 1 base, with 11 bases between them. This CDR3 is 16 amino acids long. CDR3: CASSVGGGNSYNEQFF. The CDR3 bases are TGTGCCAGCAGCGTAGGAGGCGGGAATTCCTACAATGAGCAGTTCTTC.

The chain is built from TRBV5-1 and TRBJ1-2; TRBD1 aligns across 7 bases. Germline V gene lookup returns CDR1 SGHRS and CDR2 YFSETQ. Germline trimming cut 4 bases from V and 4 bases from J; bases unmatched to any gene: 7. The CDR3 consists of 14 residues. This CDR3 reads CASSADRVGYGYTF. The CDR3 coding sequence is TGCGCCAGCAGCGCCGACAGGGTCGGCTATGGCTACACCTTC.

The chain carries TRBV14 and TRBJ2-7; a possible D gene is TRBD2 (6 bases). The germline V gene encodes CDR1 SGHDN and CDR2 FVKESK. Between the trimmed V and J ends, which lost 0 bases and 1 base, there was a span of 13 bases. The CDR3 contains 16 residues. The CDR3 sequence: CASSQDGGRRSYEQYF. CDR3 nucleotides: TGTGCCAGCAGCCAAGACGGGGGAAGACGGTCCTACGAGCAGTACTTC.

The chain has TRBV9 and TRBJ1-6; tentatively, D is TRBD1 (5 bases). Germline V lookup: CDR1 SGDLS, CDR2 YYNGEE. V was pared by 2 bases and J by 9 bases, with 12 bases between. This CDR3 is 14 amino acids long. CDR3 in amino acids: CASSVGHDPSPLHF. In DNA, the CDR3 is TGTGCCAGCAGCGTGGGGCACGATCCTTCACCCCTCCACTTT.

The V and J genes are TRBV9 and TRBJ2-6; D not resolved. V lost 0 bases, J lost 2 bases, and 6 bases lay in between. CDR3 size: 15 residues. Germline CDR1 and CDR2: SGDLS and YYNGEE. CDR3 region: CASSVGAAGANVLTF. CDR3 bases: TGTGCCAGCAGCGTAGGCGCAGCTGGGGCCAACGTCCTGACTTTC. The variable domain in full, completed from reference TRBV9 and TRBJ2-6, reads DSGVTQTPKHLITATGQRVTLRCSPRSGDLSVYWYQQSLDQGLQFLIQYYNGEERAKGNILERFSAQQFPDLHSELNLSSLELGDSALYFCASSVGAAGANVLTFGAGSRLTVL.

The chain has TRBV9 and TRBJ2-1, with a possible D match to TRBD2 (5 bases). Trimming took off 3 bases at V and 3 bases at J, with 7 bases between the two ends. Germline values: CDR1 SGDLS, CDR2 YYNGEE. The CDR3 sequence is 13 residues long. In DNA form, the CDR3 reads TGTGCCAGCAGCGCCACTAGCTACAATGAGCAGTTCTTC. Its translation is CASSATSYNEQFF.

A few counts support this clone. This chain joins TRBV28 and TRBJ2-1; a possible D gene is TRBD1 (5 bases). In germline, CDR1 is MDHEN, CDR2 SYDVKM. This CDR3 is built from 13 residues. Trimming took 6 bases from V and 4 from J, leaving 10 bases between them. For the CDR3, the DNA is TGTGCCAGCAGGGCGGACACTTACAATGAGCAGTTCTTC. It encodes CASRADTYNEQFF.

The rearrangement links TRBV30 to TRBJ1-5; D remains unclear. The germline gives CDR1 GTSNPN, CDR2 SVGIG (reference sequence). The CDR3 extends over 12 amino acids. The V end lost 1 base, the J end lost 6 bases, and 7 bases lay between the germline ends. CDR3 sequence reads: CAWSESRQPQHF. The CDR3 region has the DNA TGTGCCTGGAGTGAATCCCGTCAGCCCCAGCATTTT.

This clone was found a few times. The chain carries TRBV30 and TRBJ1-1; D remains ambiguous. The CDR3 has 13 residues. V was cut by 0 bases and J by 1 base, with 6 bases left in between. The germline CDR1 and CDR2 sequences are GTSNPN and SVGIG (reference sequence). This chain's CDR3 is CAWSVQTNTEAFF. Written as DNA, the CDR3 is TGTGCCTGGAGTGTACAGACGAACACTGAAGCTTTCTTT.

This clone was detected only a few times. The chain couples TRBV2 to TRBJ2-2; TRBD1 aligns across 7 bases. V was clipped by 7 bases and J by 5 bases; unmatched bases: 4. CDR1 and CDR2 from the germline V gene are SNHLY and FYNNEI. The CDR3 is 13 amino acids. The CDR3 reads CASTLTGTGELFF. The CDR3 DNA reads TGTGCCAGCACATTGACAGGGACCGGGGAGCTGTTTTTT.

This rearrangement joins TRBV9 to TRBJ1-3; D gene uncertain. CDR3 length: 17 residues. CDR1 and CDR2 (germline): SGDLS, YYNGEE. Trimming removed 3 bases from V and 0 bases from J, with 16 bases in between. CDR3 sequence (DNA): TGTGCCAGCAGCGCAACCCAGGTTAGAACCTCTGGAAACACCATATATTTT. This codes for CASSATQVRTSGNTIYF. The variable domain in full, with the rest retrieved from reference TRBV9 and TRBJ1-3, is DSGVTQTPKHLITATGQRVTLRCSPRSGDLSVYWYQQSLDQGLQFLIQYYNGEERAKGNILERFSAQQFPDLHSELNLSSLELGDSALYFCASSATQVRTSGNTIYFGEGSWLTVV.

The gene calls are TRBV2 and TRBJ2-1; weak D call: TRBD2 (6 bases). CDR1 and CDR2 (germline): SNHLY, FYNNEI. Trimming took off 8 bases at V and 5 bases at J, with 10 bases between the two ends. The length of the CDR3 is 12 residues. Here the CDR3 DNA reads TGTGCCAGCGTAGCGGCCCACAATGAGCAGTTCTTC. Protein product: CASVAAHNEQFF.

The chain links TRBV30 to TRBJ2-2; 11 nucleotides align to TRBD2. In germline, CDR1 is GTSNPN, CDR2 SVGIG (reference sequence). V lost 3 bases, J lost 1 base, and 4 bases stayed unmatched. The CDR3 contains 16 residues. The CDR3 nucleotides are TGTGCCTGGAGGCGGCTAGCGGGAGGGAACACCGGGGAGCTGTTTTTT. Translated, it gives CAWRRLAGGNTGELFF.

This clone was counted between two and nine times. DNA of the CDR3: TGCAGCGTTGAGGATCAGCGGACTAGAGGATCCAACGAGCAGTTCTTC. Translated: CSVEDQRTRGSNEQFF. The chain recombines TRBV29-1 with TRBJ2-1; 7 nucleotides agree with TRBD2. The trim removed 3 bases at V and 10 bases at J, leaving 18 bases unmatched. This CDR3 contains 16 residues. The germline CDR1 and CDR2 sequences are SQVTM and ANQGSEA.

CDR3 residues: CACTQGANEKLFF. DNA for the CDR3: TGTGCCTGCACACAGGGGGCTAATGAAAAACTGTTTTTT. The V and J genes are TRBV30 and TRBJ1-4; 8 bases fit TRBD1. V dropped 6 bases and J dropped 3; count of bases not matched to a gene: 3. This CDR3 contains 13 residues. Germline assignment: CDR1 GTSNPN and CDR2 SVGIG (reference sequence).

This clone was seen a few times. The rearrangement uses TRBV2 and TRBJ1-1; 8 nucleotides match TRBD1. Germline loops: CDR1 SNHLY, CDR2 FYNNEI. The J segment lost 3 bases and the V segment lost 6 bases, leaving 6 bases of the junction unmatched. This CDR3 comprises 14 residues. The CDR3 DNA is TGTGCCAGCAGCTACAGGGGGTTGGACACTGAAGCTTTCTTT. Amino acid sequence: CASSYRGLDTEAFF.

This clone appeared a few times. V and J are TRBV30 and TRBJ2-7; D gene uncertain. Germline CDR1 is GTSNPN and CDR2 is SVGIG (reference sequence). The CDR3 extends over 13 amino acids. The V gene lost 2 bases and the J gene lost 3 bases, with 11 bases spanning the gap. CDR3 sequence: CAWSQDLSYEQYF. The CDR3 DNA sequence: TGTGCCTGGAGTCAGGACCTGAGCTACGAGCAGTACTTC.

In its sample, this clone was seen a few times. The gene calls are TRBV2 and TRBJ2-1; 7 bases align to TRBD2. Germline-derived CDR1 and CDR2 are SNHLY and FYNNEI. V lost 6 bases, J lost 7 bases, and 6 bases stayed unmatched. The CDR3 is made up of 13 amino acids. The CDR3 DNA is TGTGCCAGCAGAGGGCCGCGGGAGAATGAGCAGTTCTTC. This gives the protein CASRGPRENEQFF.

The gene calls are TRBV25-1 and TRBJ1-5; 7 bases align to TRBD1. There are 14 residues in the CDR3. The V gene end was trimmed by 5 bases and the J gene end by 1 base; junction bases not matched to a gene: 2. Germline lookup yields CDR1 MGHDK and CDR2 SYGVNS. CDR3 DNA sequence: TGTGCCAGCAGTCTACAGGGGAGCAATCAGCCCCAGCATTTT. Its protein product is CASSLQGSNQPQHF.

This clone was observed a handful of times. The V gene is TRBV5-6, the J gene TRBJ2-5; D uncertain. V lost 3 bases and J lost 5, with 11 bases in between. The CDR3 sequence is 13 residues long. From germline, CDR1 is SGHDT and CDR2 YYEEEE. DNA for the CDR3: TGTGCCAGCAGCTCTGCCGGGTCCGAGACCCAGTACTTC. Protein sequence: CASSSAGSETQYF.

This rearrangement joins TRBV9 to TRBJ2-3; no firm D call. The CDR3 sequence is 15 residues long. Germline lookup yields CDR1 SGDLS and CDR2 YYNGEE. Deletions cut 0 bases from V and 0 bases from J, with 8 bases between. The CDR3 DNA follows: TGTGCCAGCAGCGTAGCCCCAATCAGCACAGATACGCAGTATTTT. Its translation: CASSVAPISTDTQYF. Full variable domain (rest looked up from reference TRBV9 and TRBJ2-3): DSGVTQTPKHLITATGQRVTLRCSPRSGDLSVYWYQQSLDQGLQFLIQYYNGEERAKGNILERFSAQQFPDLHSELNLSSLELGDSALYFCASSVAPISTDTQYFGPGTRLTVL.

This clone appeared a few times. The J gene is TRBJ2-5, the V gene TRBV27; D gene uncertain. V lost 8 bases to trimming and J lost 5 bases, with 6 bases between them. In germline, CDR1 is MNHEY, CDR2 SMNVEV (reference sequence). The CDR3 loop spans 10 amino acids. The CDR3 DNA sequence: TGTGCCAGCCCCGGGGAGACCCAGTACTTC. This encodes CASPGETQYF.

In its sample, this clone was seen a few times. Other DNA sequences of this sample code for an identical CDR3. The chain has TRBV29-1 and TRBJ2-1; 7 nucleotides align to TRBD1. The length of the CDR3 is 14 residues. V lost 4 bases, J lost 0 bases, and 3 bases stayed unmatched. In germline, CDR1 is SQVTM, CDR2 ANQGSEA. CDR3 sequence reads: CSVVGGFSYNEQFF. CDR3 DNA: TGCAGCGTTGTAGGGGGCTTCTCCTACAATGAGCAGTTCTTC.

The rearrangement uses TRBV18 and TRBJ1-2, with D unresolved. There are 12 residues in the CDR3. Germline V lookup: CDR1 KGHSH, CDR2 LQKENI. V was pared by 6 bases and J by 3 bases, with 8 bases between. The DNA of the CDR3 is TGTGCCAGCTCCCTACCGGACTATGGCTACACCTTC. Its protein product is CASSLPDYGYTF. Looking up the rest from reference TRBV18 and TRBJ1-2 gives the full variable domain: NAGVMQNPRHLVRRRGQEARLRCSPMKGHSHVYWYRQLPEEGLKFMVYLQKENIIDESGMPKERFSAEFPKEGPSILRIQQVVRGDSAAYFCASSLPDYGYTFGSGTRLTVV.